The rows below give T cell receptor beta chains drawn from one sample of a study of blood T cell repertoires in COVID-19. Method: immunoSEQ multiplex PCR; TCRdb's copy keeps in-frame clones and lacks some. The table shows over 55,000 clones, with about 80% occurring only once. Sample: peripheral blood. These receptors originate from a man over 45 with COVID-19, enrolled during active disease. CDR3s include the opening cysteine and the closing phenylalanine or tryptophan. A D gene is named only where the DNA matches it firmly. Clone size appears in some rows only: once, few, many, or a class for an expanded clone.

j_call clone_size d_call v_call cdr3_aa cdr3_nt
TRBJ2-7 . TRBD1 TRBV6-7 CASSSPGQLECEQYF TGTGCCAGCAGTTCTCCGGGACAGCTTGAGTGCGAGCAGTACTTC
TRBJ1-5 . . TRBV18 CASSPQGLQPQHF TGTGCCAGCTCACCACAGGGGCTTCAGCCCCAGCATTTT
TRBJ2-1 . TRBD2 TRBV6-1 CASSEALAGAGYNEQFF TGTGCCAGCAGTGAAGCGCTAGCGGGAGCGGGCTACAATGAACAGTTCTTC
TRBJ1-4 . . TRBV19 CASRTGGAGGEKLFF TGTGCCAGTAGGACCGGGGGAGCCGGAGGTGAAAAACTGTTTTTT
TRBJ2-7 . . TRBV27 CASSFAPLGERYEQYF TGTGCCAGCAGTTTCGCCCCATTGGGCGAGAGATACGAGCAGTACTTC
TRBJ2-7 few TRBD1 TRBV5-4 CASTQTGTGVVYF TGTGCCAGCACCCAGACCGGGACAGGGGTCGTGTACTTC
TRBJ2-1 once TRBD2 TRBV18 CASSPLPSGSTHEQFF TGTGCCAGCTCACCACTCCCTAGCGGGAGCACTCATGAGCAGTTCTTC
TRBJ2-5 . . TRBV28 CASSLGGGETQYF TGTGCCAGCAGTTTAGGGGGAGGAGAGACCCAGTACTTC
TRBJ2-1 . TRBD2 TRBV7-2 CASSSRGGAARYNEQFF TGTGCCAGCAGTTCCCGGGGGGGAGCAGCTAGATACAATGAGCAGTTCTTC
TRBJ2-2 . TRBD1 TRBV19 CASRTGSRLAGELFF TGTGCCAGTAGGACAGGGAGTAGGTTGGCCGGGGAGCTGTTTTTT
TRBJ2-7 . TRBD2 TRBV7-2 CASSLASSGNLYEQYF TGTGCCAGCAGCTTAGCCTCTAGCGGGAACCTTTACGAGCAGTACTTC
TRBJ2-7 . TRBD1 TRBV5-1 CASSPRGQGSYEQYF TGCGCCAGCAGCCCGCGGGGACAGGGCTCCTACGAGCAGTACTTC
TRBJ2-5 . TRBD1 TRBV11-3 CASSPGTEETQYF TGTGCCAGCAGCCCCGGGACAGAAGAGACCCAGTACTTC
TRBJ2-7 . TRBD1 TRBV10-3 CAISGQGGDEQYF TGTGCCATCAGTGGACAGGGGGGAGACGAGCAGTACTTC
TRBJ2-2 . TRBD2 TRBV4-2 CASSHIAGGTGELFF TGTGCCAGCAGCCACATAGCGGGAGGGACCGGGGAGCTGTTTTTT
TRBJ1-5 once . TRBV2 CASSNRDQPQHF TGTGCCAGCAGTAACAGGGATCAGCCCCAGCATTTT
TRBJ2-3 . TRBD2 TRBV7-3 CASCLAGGRTDTQYF TGTGCCAGCTGTCTAGCGGGAGGGCGCACAGATACGCAGTATTTT
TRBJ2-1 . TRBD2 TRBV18 CASSPPSGRFIEQFF TGTGCCAGCTCACCACCTAGCGGGAGATTTATTGAGCAGTTCTTC
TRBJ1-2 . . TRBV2 CASRHRDYTF TGTGCCAGCAGACACAGGGACTACACCTTC
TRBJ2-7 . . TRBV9 CASSVEQVQQYF TGTGCCAGCAGCGTAGAACAAGTCCAGCAGTACTTC
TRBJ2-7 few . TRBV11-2 CASSPQGLSYEQYF TGTGCCAGCAGCCCCCAGGGCCTCTCCTACGAGCAGTACTTC
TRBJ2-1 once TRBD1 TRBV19 CASSIPGGFSYNEQFF TGTGCCAGTAGTATACCAGGGGGCTTCTCCTACAATGAGCAGTTCTTC
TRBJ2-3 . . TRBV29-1 CSVESAVYTDTQYF TGCAGCGTTGAATCAGCGGTCTACACAGATACGCAGTATTTT
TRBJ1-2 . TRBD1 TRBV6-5 CASSRTGGSYGYTF TGTGCCAGCAGCCGGACAGGGGGGTCGTATGGCTACACCTTC
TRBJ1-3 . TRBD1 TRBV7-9 CASSAGQASGNTIYF TGTGCCAGCAGCGCCGGACAGGCCTCTGGAAACACCATATATTTT
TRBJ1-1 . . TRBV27 CASSAFRVGNTEAFF TGTGCCAGCAGTGCATTCAGGGTCGGGAACACTGAAGCTTTCTTT
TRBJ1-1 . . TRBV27 CASSPLSRVGTEAFF TGTGCCAGCAGTCCTTTGTCCAGGGTTGGGACTGAAGCTTTCTTT
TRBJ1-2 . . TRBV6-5 CASMVRDRQYGYTF TGTGCCAGCATGGTCCGAGACAGGCAGTATGGCTACACCTTC
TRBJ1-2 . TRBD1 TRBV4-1 CASSQGTGVGYTF TGCGCCAGCAGCCAAGGGACAGGGGTTGGCTACACCTTC
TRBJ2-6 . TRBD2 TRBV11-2 CASSLVAGGPGANVLTF TGTGCCAGCAGCTTGGTAGCGGGAGGGCCCGGGGCCAACGTCCTGACTTTC
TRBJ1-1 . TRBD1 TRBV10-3 CAASQGAPTEAFF TGTGCCGCCAGCCAGGGGGCGCCCACTGAAGCTTTCTTT
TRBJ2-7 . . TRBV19 CASSLVADYEQYF TGTGCCAGTAGTTTAGTAGCGGACTACGAGCAGTACTTC
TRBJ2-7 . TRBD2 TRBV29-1 CSVRTSGDSYEQYF TGCAGCGTGAGGACTAGCGGGGACTCCTACGAGCAGTACTTC
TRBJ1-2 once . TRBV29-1 CSVGGWDRSYTF TGCAGCGTTGGGGGCTGGGATAGGAGCTACACCTTC
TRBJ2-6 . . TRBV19 CASSTGGGSGANVLTF TGTGCCAGTAGCACTGGTGGGGGCTCCGGGGCCAACGTCCTGACTTTC
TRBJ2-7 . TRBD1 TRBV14 CASSLGTGQLREQYF TGTGCCAGCAGCCTGGGGACAGGCCAATTAAGGGAGCAGTACTTC
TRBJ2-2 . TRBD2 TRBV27 CASSLFPSFGLAGGIGELFF TGTGCCAGCAGTTTATTCCCCTCCTTCGGACTAGCGGGAGGGATCGGGGAGCTGTTTTTT
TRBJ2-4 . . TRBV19 CASSIQALAKNIQYF TGTGCCAGTAGTATTCAGGCCCTAGCCAAAAACATTCAGTACTTC
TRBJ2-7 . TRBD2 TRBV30 CAWSVRLAGGPLEQYF TGTGCCTGGAGTGTACGACTAGCGGGAGGCCCCTTAGAGCAGTACTTC
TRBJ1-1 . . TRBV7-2 CASSGQQNTEAFF TGTGCCAGCTCTGGGCAACAGAACACTGAAGCTTTCTTT
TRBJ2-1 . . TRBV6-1 CASSEVGGTHNEQFF TGTGCCAGCAGTGAGGTAGGCGGGACCCACAATGAGCAGTTCTTC
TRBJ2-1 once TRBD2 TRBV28 CASRRGGPTELGLF TGTGCCAGCAGAAGGGGAGGGCCGACGGAATTGGGCCTCTTC
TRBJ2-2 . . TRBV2 CASTLTQATNTGELFF TGTGCCAGCACCTTGACACAAGCCACGAACACCGGGGAGCTGTTTTTT
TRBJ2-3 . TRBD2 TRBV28 CASSLVTGGRVDTQYF TGTGCCAGCAGTTTGGTAACCGGGGGGAGGGTAGATACGCAGTATTTT
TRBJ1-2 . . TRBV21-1 CAKGVNYGYTF TGTGCCAAAGGGGTGAACTATGGCTACACCTTC